The TCR beta chain under discussion was sequenced for a study of CXCR4 blockade with PD-1 therapy in pancreatic cancer. Findings and caveats of the study: Intratumoral clonality (mean around 0.14) exceeded healthy blood (less than 0.055) but did not track survival. Antigen-specificity overlap of convergent dominant clones remained unconfirmed. Frequent tumor clones were encoded by many distinct rearrangements, suggesting shared antigens.

The repertoire was sequenced with immunoSEQ multiplex PCR; TCRdb's copy has only in-frame clones and lacks some. The table lists approximately 18,000 clones, around three quarters of them singletons. V was shortened by 6 bases and J by 2 bases, with 13 bases between the two germline ends. Germline values: CDR1 KGHSH, CDR2 LQKENI. The CDR3 length is 14 residues. This clone was observed a few times. Its antigen is unidentified. These archived tumors were resected from patients never given neoadjuvant therapy beforehand. The sequence was collected from a human donor with pancreatic ductal adenocarcinoma. The V call is TRBV18, the J call TRBJ2-5; the D gene is possibly TRBD2 (5 bases). The specimen sequenced was tumor tissue. Written as DNA, the CDR3 is TGTGCCAGCTCCCCGGGGAACAGACAAGAGACCCAGTACTTC. It encodes CASSPGNRQETQYF.